This T cell receptor beta chain was recorded in a study of CD4 T cell repertoires in COVID-19 (dated by TCRdb to the early 2020s). Notes on the research overall: For cross-reactivity analysis, CFSE-low cells were expanded with IL-2 for about nine days, then relabeled and restimulated with spike proteins from other coronaviruses. In COVID-19-recovered individuals, the study described naturally processed CD4+ T cell responses to SARS-CoV-2 spike and nucleoprotein and used TCR Vbeta sequencing to evaluate clonal composition. In three recovered individuals, the TCR Vbeta repertoire of SARS-CoV-2-reactive T cells was analyzed at the subset level. What the study reported, not specific to this receptor: Several of the most expanded SARS-CoV-2-reactive clonotypes were present in two or all three memory subsets, which suggests intraclonal diversification. Between about 6 and 27% of SARS-CoV-2 clonotypes were also found in SARS-CoV and/or HKU1 spike-stimulated secondary cultures, consistent with cross-reactivity.

The CDR3 runs 16 residues from the cysteine to the phenylalanine. Of all the DNA, just the CDR3 is kept, 48 bases in frame from base 1. The sample's time point, from its label and the paper: sample from a COVID-19-recovered individual after infection. The donors were patients who had recovered from mild-to-severe COVID-19. Uncultured memory T cell samples were subjected to sequencing directly after ex vivo isolation. From peripheral blood mononuclear cells, the researchers isolated CD4+ total memory, central memory, effector memory and circulating T follicular helper cells. The receptor library was made with the immunoSEQ multiplex PCR assay. Concerning the study's data processing: Repertoire overlap between subsets was quantified using the Chao-Jaccard similarity index and counts of shared clonotypes. TCRdb limited this immuneACCESS table to in-frame rearrangements with V and J called. A share of clones is missing; checked studies link under half to unresolved V genes, and the rest is unexplained. The V and J calls and clone size are taken from that table; D and trimming were inferred from the DNA. This sample holds 60,000 to 90,000 clones; 83% were observed only once. Around 0.59% of the sample is taken by the ten largest.

Worth noting for this clone: The antigen it binds to is not known. Qualities for individual bases were not recorded, and no much larger clone is one base off.

The source is a human donor who had COVID-19. The chain links TRBV21-1 with TRBJ1-5. TRBV21-1 is noted as a pseudogene. Specimen: CD4+ T cells from peripheral blood, collected after recovery from COVID-19. The DNA sequence reads TGTGCCAGCAGCAAAGCAGAGGGAGCAGACAATCAGCCCCAGCATTTT. It is translated as CASSKAEGADNQPQHF.